This T cell receptor beta chain was observed in a study of early T cells in non-severe SARS-CoV-2 infection. About the study: Unpaired chains resulted from sequencing bulk RNA of unsorted whole blood.

The TCR library protocol attached unique molecular identifiers to the individual cDNA molecules. TCRdb passed the 5' RACE reads through MiXCR, listing each CDR3 protein once. There are some 82,000 distinct CDR3 sequences in the sample; 5% to 6.5% occur only once, and about 7.8% lies in the top ten. Study results and limitations: Matches to VDJdb favored anti-spike CD8 responses and missed private and CD4 specificities.

This clonotype occurred many times. Its cognate antigen is unknown. Per the germline V gene, CDR1 is MNHEY and CDR2 is SVGAGI. The CDR3 consists of 15 residues. Trimming removed 9 bases at V and 1 base at J, with 18 bases between. The receptor's source is an adult who was a healthcare worker with PCR-confirmed SARS-CoV-2 infection or an uninfected control (not recorded which). The sample consisted of whole blood. The gene calls are TRBV6-5 and TRBJ1-1, with TRBD1 as a possible D gene (5 bases). The DNA for the CDR3 is TGTGCCAGTACTTCGACCGGGACGAAGAACACTGAAGCTTTCTTT. This sequence encodes CASTSTGTKNTEAFF.